This section outlines one T cell receptor (beta chain) sequence together with its context. The antigen is unknown. The data were obtained in a study of shared clonotypes between healthy human individuals. Here immunoSEQ multiplex PCR was the method, and the copy in TCRdb shows in-frame clones only, minus some. The data hold around 600,000 clones, with 85% to 95% observed a single time. Naive CD8 populations comprised CD45RO-negative cells positively selected for CCR7, excluding terminally differentiated effector memory CD45RA+ cells. Per the germline V gene, CDR1 is SGDLS and CDR2 is YYNGEE. The V end lost 3 bases, the J end lost 5 bases, and 15 bases lay between the germline ends. CDR3 size: 15 residues. Findings and caveats of the study: Rarefaction showed that sequencing of sorted subsets was incomplete (despite large depth). Several donors held approximately 4.6% of naive CD4 clonotypes in common. Expectations were that clonotype sharing among donors would be affected by sequencing depth.

The sequence was obtained from a woman aged 25-40 years in good health. What was sequenced was naive CD8+ T cells sorted from blood. This chain uses TRBV9 with TRBJ2-1, with a tentative D call TRBD1 (6 bases). The CDR3 bases are TGTGCCAGCAGCGGCCGGGACAAAACGGACAATGAGCAGTTCTTC. This encodes CASSGRDKTDNEQFF. The whole variable domain, filled in from reference TRBV9 and TRBJ2-1, reads DSGVTQTPKHLITATGQRVTLRCSPRSGDLSVYWYQQSLDQGLQFLIQYYNGEERAKGNILERFSAQQFPDLHSELNLSSLELGDSALYFCASSGRDKTDNEQFFGPGTRLTVL.